A selection of T cell receptor beta chains follows, all from one sample in a study of identical twins. A single record per CDR3 protein comes from TCRdb applying MiXCR to the 5' RACE reads. The table records fewer than 800,000 distinct CDR3 sequences, about 7.6% of them present only once. The sample was also reused in another study, on yellow fever vaccine responses in identical twins.

The sample consisted of PBMCs. The receptors shown here come from a woman younger than 35 in good health. CDR3s include the opening cysteine and the closing phenylalanine or tryptophan. The D gene is left open where the match is weak. A row's size may be missing; if present it is once, few, many or a size class.

v_gene	j_gene	abundance	d_gene	CDR3aa	CDR3nt
TRBV24-1	TRBJ2-7	many	TRBD1	CATSDSRQGRDYEQYF	TGTGCCACCAGTGATTCCCGACAGGGCCGAGACTACGAGCAGTACTTC
TRBV7-9	TRBJ1-4	few	TRBD1	CASSQGQGLNEKLFF	TGTGCCAGCAGCCAAGGACAGGGCCTTAATGAAAAACTGTTTTTT
TRBV24-1	TRBJ1-1	many	TRBD1	CATRKGQLLFLWMNTEAFF	TGTGCCACCAGGAAGGGACAGCTACTTTTCCTTTGGATGAACACTGAAGCTTTCTTT
TRBV20-1	TRBJ2-7	.	TRBD2	CSAKLAGSFYEQYF	TGCAGTGCGAAACTAGCGGGTTCTTTCTACGAGCAGTACTTC
TRBV4-1	TRBJ2-7	.	.	CASSQTGKPYEQYF	TGCGCCAGCAGCCAAACAGGGAAGCCTTACGAGCAGTACTTC
TRBV7-9	TRBJ2-7	many	.	CASSLGPNEQYF	TGTGCCAGCAGCTTAGGGCCGAACGAGCAGTACTTC
TRBV5-5	TRBJ2-1	many	.	CASSLPALMDEQFF	TGTGCCAGCAGCTTGCCGGCCCTGATGGATGAGCAGTTCTTC
TRBV29-1	TRBJ2-2	many	.	CSVVDPQRPPGELFF	TGCAGCGTTGTGGACCCCCAACGACCCCCCGGGGAGCTGTTTTTT
TRBV4-1	TRBJ2-1	few	TRBD2	CASSQDQVAGGNNEQFF	TGCGCCAGCAGCCAAGATCAGGTAGCGGGGGGAAACAATGAGCAGTTCTTC
TRBV10-2	TRBJ2-1	few	TRBD1	CASSADRGGEQFF	TGCGCCAGCAGTGCAGACAGGGGCGGTGAGCAGTTCTTC
TRBV6-5	TRBJ2-5	.	.	CASSYPSQETQYF	TGTGCCAGCAGTTACCCCAGCCAAGAGACCCAGTACTTC
TRBV28	TRBJ2-7	few	.	CASSPINFQLEGSYEQYF	TGTGCCAGCAGTCCCATTAACTTTCAGTTAGAGGGATCCTACGAGCAGTACTTC
TRBV18	TRBJ1-2	few	.	CASSPPGATNYGYTF	TGTGCCAGCTCACCACCGGGGGCCACTAACTATGGCTACACCTTC
TRBV24-1	TRBJ1-5	many	.	CATSKGRGYNQPQHF	TGTGCCACCAGTAAGGGCAGGGGCTACAATCAGCCCCAGCATTTT
TRBV20-1	TRBJ2-7	few	TRBD2	CSARPRTSGTRSYEQYF	TGCAGTGCTAGGCCCCGGACTAGCGGAACGAGGTCCTACGAGCAGTACTTC
TRBV7-2	TRBJ2-1	few	.	CASSVWRSLSYNEQFF	TGTGCCAGCAGCGTTTGGCGTAGCCTCTCCTACAATGAGCAGTTCTTC
TRBV5-1	TRBJ2-7	.	.	CASSQVGVPYEQYF	TGCGCCAGCAGCCAGGTAGGGGTTCCCTACGAGCAGTACTTC